This entry concerns a single T cell receptor beta chain. Generated by immunoSEQ multiplex PCR, the TCRdb table keeps only in-frame clones and is missing some. The top ten hold over 7.5% of the sample, which has about 54,000 clones, less than 95% seen once. These data come from a study of OX40 agonist ivuxolimab in advanced cancers. The V and J ends lost 5 bases and 4 bases, in that order; junction bases with no gene match: 15. The germline V gene has CDR1 SEHNR and CDR2 FQNEAQ (reference sequence). The CDR3 extends over 18 amino acids. Sequences were derived from CD4+ or CD8+ T cells sorted from blood, sampled in a trial of the OX40 agonist ivuxolimab. V usage is TRBV7-9 and J usage is TRBJ2-5; 11 bases fit TRBD2. The receptor comes from an adult with an advanced solid tumor such as melanoma, head and neck, liver or kidney cancer. CDR3 nucleotides: TGTGCCAGCAGCCGCTATCCCCTACTAGCGGGAGTGACAGAGACCCAGTACTTC. Amino acids: CASSRYPLLAGVTETQYF. The whole variable domain, filled in from reference TRBV7-9 and TRBJ2-5, reads DTGVSQNPRHKITKRGQNVTFRCDPISEHNRLYWYRQTLGQGPEFLTYFQNEAQLEKSRLLSDRFSAERPKGSFSTLEIQRTEQGDSAMYLCASSRYPLLAGVTETQYFGPGTRLLVL.